The 12 T cell receptor beta chains below all came from one sample that was sequenced in a study of blood T cell repertoires in COVID-19. Data came from immunoSEQ multiplex PCR; TCRdb stores just in-frame clones and leaves some out. The data show 200,000 or so clones, roughly 79% seen once. What was sequenced was peripheral blood. These receptors all come from a woman aged 80 or over with COVID-19, enrolled during active disease.

The rearrangement joins TRBV4-3 to TRBJ2-6, with TRBD1 identical over 7 bases. After removal of 3 bases from V and 1 base from J, the junction contained 0 bases not matched to a gene. The CDR3 runs to 15 residues. The germline gives CDR1 LGHNA, CDR2 YSLEER. The CDR3 nucleotides are TGCGCCAGCAGCCAGGACAGGTCTGGGGCCAACGTCCTGACTTTC. It specifies CASSQDRSGANVLTF.

This chain uses TRBV6-5 with TRBJ1-3; TRBD1 is a possible D gene (6 bases). With 0 bases removed from V and 4 bases from J, the gap between germline ends came to 13 bases. In germline, CDR1 is MNHEY, CDR2 SVGAGI. The CDR3 extends over 16 amino acids. CDR3 in amino acids: CASSYSRQVAGNTIYF. The CDR3 bases are TGTGCCAGCAGTTACTCCCGACAGGTCGCCGGAAACACCATATATTTT.

The J gene is TRBJ1-1, the V gene TRBV6-2 or TRBV6-3; no definite D call. CDR1 is MNHEY and CDR2 is SVGEGT in the germline V gene. There are 15 residues in the CDR3. The V and J ends lost 3 bases and 1 base respectively, with 12 bases between them. The chain's CDR3 is CASSYSMQANTEAFF. The CDR3 bases are TGTGCCAGCAGTTATTCTATGCAGGCGAACACTGAAGCTTTCTTT.

This chain joins TRBV5-1 and TRBJ2-7; TRBD2 is a possible D gene (5 bases). With 0 bases removed from V and 0 bases from J, the gap between germline ends came to 10 bases. Germline V CDR1 and CDR2: SGHRS, YFSETQ. This CDR3 is 15 amino acids long. CDR3 coding DNA: TGCGCCAGCAGCTTGGGAGGGATAGGCTCCTACGAGCAGTACTTC. Protein sequence: CASSLGGIGSYEQYF.

The chain has TRBV5-1 and TRBJ1-1, with D perhaps TRBD1 (5 bases). The CDR3 contains 16 residues. Trimming left V 1 base short and J 1 base short, with 14 bases between. Germline assignment: CDR1 SGHRS and CDR2 YFSETQ. Written as DNA, the CDR3 is TGCGCCAGCAGCTTGTTGCAGGGTAGGAAGAACACTGAAGCTTTCTTT. Its translation is CASSLLQGRKNTEAFF.

For the CDR3, the DNA is TGTGCCAGCAGTGAAAACAGGGGAACTAATGAAAAACTGTTTTTT. Encoded protein: CASSENRGTNEKLFF. This sequence joins TRBV2 and TRBJ1-4, with 7 bases identical to TRBD1. Germline CDR1 is SNHLY and CDR2 is FYNNEI. The CDR3 extends over 15 amino acids. With V trimmed by 2 bases and J by 1 base, 1 base remained unmatched.

The rearrangement links TRBV5-6 to TRBJ2-7, with D perhaps matching TRBD1 (6 bases). Germline lookup yields CDR1 SGHDT and CDR2 YYEEEE. Trimming pared 5 bases from V and 3 bases from J, leaving 15 bases between. The CDR3 contains 14 residues. CDR3 in DNA: TGTGCCAGCAGTCCGGACAGTAACGACTACGAGCAGTACTTC. This sequence encodes CASSPDSNDYEQYF.

The chain links TRBV18 to TRBJ1-5; no clear D. Germline CDR1 and CDR2: KGHSH and LQKENI. Trimming removed 1 base at V and 5 bases at J, with 6 bases between. CDR3 size: 13 residues. This chain's CDR3 is CASSPRRDQPQHF. Here the CDR3 DNA reads TGTGCCAGCTCACCACGACGGGATCAGCCCCAGCATTTT.

The V call is TRBV6-5, the J call TRBJ1-2; D gene ambiguous. The length of the CDR3 is 16 residues. Trimming removed 2 bases from V and 3 bases from J, with 16 bases in between. The V gene's germline CDR1 is MNHEY and CDR2 SVGAGI. Here the CDR3 reads CASSYGSGHKYYGYTF. In DNA, the CDR3 is TGTGCCAGCAGTTACGGTTCAGGCCACAAGTACTATGGCTACACCTTC.

This sequence joins TRBV21-1 and TRBJ1-1; the D call of TRBD1 is as the table states it, not checked on the DNA. TRBV21-1 corresponds to a pseudogene. The CDR3 contains 15 residues. For the CDR3, the DNA is TGTGCCAGCAGCGAAGGGACAGGGGAGTTCACTGAAGCTTTCTTT. This sequence encodes CASSEGTGEFTEAFF.

This clone was seen more than once but under ten times. The J gene is TRBJ2-7, the V gene TRBV5-8; 7 bases line up with TRBD2. With V trimmed by 4 bases and J by 0 bases, 4 bases remained unmatched. In germline, CDR1 is SGHTS, CDR2 YDEGEE. The CDR3 length is 14 residues. The CDR3 region has the DNA TGTGCCAGCAGCACCCCGGGGGGCTCCTACGAGCAGTACTTC. Translating gives CASSTPGGSYEQYF.

This clone was seen a single time. The chain links TRBV19 to TRBJ1-5; D might be TRBD1 (5 bases). V shed 7 bases and J shed 0 bases, with 7 bases lying between them. The CDR3 loop spans 13 amino acids. Looked up from germline, CDR1 is LNHDA and CDR2 is SQIVND (reference sequence). The CDR3 is CASIGHSNQPQHF. CDR3 nucleotide sequence: TGTGCCAGTATCGGACATAGCAATCAGCCCCAGCATTTT.